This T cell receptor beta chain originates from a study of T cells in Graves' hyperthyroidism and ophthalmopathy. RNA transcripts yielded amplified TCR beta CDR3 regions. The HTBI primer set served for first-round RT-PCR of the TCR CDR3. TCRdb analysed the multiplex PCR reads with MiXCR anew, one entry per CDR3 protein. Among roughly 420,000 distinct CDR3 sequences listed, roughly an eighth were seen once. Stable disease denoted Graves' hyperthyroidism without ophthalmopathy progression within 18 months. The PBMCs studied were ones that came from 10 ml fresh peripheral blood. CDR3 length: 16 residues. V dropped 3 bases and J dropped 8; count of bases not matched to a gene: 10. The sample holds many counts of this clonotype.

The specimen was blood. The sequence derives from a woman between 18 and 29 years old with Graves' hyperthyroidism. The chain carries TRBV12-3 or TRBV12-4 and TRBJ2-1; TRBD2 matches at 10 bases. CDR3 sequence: CASSFYRASGSHEQFF. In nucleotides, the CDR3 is TGTGCCAGCAGTTTCTACCGGGCTAGCGGGAGCCATGAGCAGTTCTTC.